The clone carrying this T cell receptor beta chain has a handful of counts. Its specificity is unknown. These data originate in a study of cytomegalovirus exposure and HLA in healthy donors. Whole-study context: Among about 190 million T cells, an earlier analysis found roughly 120 million unique TCR beta sequences.

Points from the study as a whole: A missense variant in DCLRE1C was later tied to TCR beta V- and J-gene trimming.

This CDR3 contains 14 residues. The V gene lost 1 base and the J gene lost 2 bases, with 7 bases spanning the gap. Per the germline V gene, CDR1 is SGHRS and CDR2 is YFSETQ. The PCR made use of 60 Vbeta and 13 Jbeta primers. This table comes from immunoSEQ multiplex PCR, and its TCRdb copy is limited to in-frame clones, with some not included. The repertoire consists of 95,000 to 100,000 clones, with roughly 10% occurring once and the leading ten covering around 5%. The J gene is TRBJ2-1, the V gene TRBV5-1, with D uncertain. Sequencing was done on a sample of PBMCs. The sequence was collected from a man aged 45-60 years in good health and CMV-seropositive. The CDR3 DNA reads TGCGCCAGCAGCTTGACAGCAACCTACAATGAGCAGTTCTTC. This sequence encodes CASSLTATYNEQFF. Full variable domain (rest looked up from reference TRBV5-1 and TRBJ2-1): KAGVTQTPRYLIKTRGQQVTLSCSPISGHRSVSWYQQTPGQGLQFLFEYFSETQRNKGNFPGRFSGRQFSNSRSEMNVSTLELGDSALYLCASSLTATYNEQFFGPGTRLTVL.